The text below deals with one T cell receptor (beta chain). A J-beta primer mix and a sample-barcoded 5' primer were used in a second PCR of about 6 to 12 cycles. Each CDR3 protein gets one entry after TCRdb re-called the 5' RACE reads with MiXCR. The sample includes around 1.5 million distinct CDR3 sequences, around 59% of them seen just once. The CDR3 has 16 residues. The V and J ends lost 0 bases and 0 bases respectively, with 10 bases between them. CDR1 and CDR2 from the germline V gene are SEHNR and FQNEAQ (reference sequence). This record belongs to a study of blood T cells in healthy people across ages.

This chain uses TRBV7-9 with TRBJ2-3; D may correspond to TRBD1 or TRBD2 (5 bases each). The TCR originated in a man between 18 and 35 years old in good health. Sequencing used blood. CDR3 sequence: CASSLAGARSTDTQYF. Here the CDR3 DNA reads TGTGCCAGCAGCTTAGCCGGGGCCCGTAGCACAGATACGCAGTATTTT. Together with reference TRBV7-9 and TRBJ2-3, the CDR3 gives the full variable domain: DTGVSQNPRHKITKRGQNVTFRCDPISEHNRLYWYRQTLGQGPEFLTYFQNEAQLEKSRLLSDRFSAERPKGSFSTLEIQRTEQGDSAMYLCASSLAGARSTDTQYFGPGTRLTVL.